Sequencing of this T cell receptor (beta chain) was carried out in a study of blood T cell repertoires in COVID-19. Background on the study: The United States, Italy and Spain were the sources of the acute and convalescent COVID-19 samples.

In germline, CDR1 is MNHNY, CDR2 SVGAGI (reference sequence). V was shortened by 7 bases and J by 6 bases, with 12 bases between the two germline ends. There are 12 residues in the CDR3. In the source study's methods: From reference gene primer amplification, estimates of nucleated cell counts were derived. TCRdb's table, derived via immunoSEQ multiplex PCR, lists solely in-frame clones and lacks some. That table furnishes V, J and clone size, whereas the DNA furnished D and trimming. The sample comprises some 130,000 clones, about 72% of which are singletons, and 1.5% to 2% rests with the top ten. The TCR sequence derives from a woman in her seventies with acute or convalescent COVID-19. Sequencing was carried out using peripheral blood. The chain combines TRBV6-6 with TRBJ1-2; D gene unclear. The CDR3 sequence is CASNKRGDGYTF. The DNA of the CDR3 is TGTGCCAGCAATAAAAGAGGAGATGGCTACACCTTC.